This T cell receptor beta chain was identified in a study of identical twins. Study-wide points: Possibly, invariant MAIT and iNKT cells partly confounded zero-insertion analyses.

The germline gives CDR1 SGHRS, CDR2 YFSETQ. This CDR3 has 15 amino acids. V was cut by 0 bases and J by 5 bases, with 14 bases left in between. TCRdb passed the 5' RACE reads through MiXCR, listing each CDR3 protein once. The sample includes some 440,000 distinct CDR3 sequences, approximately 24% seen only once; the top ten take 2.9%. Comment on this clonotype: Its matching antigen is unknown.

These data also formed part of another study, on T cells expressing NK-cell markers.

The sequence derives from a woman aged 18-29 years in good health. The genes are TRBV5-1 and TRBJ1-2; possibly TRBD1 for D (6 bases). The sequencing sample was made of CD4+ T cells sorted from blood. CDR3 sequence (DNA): TGCGCCAGCAGCTTGGGGTACGGGGGCCGGTATGGCTACACCTTC. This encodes CASSLGYGGRYGYTF.